This TCR beta chain comes out of a study of T cell repertoires in cytomegalovirus infection. The wider study: A matching HLA type, together with CMV infection, was signaled by public TCR beta signatures.

This clonotype has a handful of counts. TCRdb re-derived calls from the reads in MiXCR, one entry per CDR3 protein. The table lists approximately 260,000 distinct CDR3 sequences, about 18% of them singletons, with about half in the top ten. Germline CDR1 reads MNHEY; CDR2 reads SVGEGT. The CDR3 is 14 residues long. V lost 2 bases and J lost 6, with 11 bases in between. Specimen: CD8+ T cells from PBMCs. The V and J genes are TRBV6-2 or TRBV6-3 and TRBJ1-5; the D is unclear. The TCR originated in a human donor in good health (CMV status not recorded). Some clones in this sample may be carry-over from other donors' samples. The chain's CDR3 is CASSYPPGRQPQHF. The DNA of the CDR3 is TGTGCCAGCAGTTACCCCCCCGGGCGTCAGCCCCAGCATTTT.